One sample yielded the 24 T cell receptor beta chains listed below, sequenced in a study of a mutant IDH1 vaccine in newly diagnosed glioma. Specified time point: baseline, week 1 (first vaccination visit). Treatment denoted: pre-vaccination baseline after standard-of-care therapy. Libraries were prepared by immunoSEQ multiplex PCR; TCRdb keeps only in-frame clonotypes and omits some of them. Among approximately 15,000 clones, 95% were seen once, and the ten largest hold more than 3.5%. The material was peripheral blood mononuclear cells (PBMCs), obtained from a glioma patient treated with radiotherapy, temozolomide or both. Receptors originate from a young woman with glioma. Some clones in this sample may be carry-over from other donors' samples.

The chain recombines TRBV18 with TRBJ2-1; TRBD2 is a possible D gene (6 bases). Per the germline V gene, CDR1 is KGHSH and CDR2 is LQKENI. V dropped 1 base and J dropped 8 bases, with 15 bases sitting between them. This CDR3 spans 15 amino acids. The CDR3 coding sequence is TGTGCCAGCTCACCACTCTGGCGGGAAGTATATGAGCAGTTCTTC. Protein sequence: CASSPLWREVYEQFF.

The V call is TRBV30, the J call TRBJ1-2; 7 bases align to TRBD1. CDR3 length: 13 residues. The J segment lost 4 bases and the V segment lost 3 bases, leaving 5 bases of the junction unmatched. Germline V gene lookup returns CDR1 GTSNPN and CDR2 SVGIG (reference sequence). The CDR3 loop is CAWRPGGTYGYTF. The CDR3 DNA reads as TGTGCCTGGAGGCCAGGGGGTACCTATGGCTACACCTTC.

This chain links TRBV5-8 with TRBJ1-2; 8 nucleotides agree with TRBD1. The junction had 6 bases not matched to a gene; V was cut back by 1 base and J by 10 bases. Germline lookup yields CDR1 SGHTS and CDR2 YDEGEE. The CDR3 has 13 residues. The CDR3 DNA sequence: TGTGCCAGCAGCTTGCCCGGACAGGGAGTCTACACCTTC. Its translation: CASSLPGQGVYTF.

This CDR3 is CSGRNTGELFF. DNA of the CDR3: TGCAGCGGGAGGAACACCGGGGAGCTGTTTTTT. The gene calls are TRBV29-1 and TRBJ2-2, with unresolved D. The CDR3 extends over 11 amino acids. Germline V lookup: CDR1 SQVTM, CDR2 ANQGSEA. Trimming took 7 bases from V and 1 from J, leaving 4 bases between them.

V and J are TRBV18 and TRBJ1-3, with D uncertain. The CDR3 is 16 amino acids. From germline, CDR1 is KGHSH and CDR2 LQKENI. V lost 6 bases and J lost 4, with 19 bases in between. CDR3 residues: CASSKDLSKTGNTIYF. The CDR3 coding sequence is TGTGCCAGCTCGAAGGATCTAAGTAAAACGGGAAACACCATATATTTT.

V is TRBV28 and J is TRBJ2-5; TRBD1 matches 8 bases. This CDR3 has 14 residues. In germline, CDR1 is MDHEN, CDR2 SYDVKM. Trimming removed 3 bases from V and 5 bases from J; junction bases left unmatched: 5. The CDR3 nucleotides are TGTGCCAGCAGTTTCCTCGACAGGGGTGAGACCCAGTACTTC. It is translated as CASSFLDRGETQYF.

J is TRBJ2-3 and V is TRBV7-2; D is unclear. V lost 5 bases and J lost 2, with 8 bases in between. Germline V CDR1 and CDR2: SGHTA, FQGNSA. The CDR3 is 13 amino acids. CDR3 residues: CASSPAITDTQYF. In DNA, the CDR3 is TGTGCCAGCAGCCCGGCAATCACAGATACGCAGTATTTT.

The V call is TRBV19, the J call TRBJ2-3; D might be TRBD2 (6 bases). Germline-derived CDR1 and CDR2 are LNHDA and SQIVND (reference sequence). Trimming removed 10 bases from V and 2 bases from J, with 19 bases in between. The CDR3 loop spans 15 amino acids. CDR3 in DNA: TGTGCCACTACTAGGGGACTTACGTACACAGATACGCAGTATTTT. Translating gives CATTRGLTYTDTQYF. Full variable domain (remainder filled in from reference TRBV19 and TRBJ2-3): DGGITQSPKYLFRKEGQNVTLSCEQNLNHDAMYWYRQDPGQGLRLIYYSQIVNDFQKGDIAEGYSVSREKKESFPLTVTSAQKNPTAFYLCATTRGLTYTDTQYFGPGTRLTVL.

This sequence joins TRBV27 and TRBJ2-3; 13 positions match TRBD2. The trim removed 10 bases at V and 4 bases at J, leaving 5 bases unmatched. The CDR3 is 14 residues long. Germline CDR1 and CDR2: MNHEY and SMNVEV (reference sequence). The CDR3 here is CATTSGRAADTQYF. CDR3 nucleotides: TGTGCCACCACTAGCGGGAGGGCCGCAGATACGCAGTATTTT.

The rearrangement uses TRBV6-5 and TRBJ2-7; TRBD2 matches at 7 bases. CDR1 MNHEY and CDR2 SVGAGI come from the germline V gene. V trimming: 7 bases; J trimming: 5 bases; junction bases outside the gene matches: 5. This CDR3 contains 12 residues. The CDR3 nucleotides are TGTGCCAGCAACCCCGGGACTAACGAGCAGTACTTC. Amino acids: CASNPGTNEQYF.

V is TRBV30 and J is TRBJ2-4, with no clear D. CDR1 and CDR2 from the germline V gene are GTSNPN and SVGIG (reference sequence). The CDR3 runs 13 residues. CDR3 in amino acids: CASIDLAKNIQYF. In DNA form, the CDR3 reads TGTGCTTCGATTGACCTAGCCAAAAACATTCAGTACTTC. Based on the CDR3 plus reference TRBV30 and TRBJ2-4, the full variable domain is SQTIHQWPATLVQPVGSPLSLECTVEGTSNPNLYWYRQAAGRGLQLLFYSVGIGQISSEVPQNLSASRPQDRQFILSSKKLLLSDSGFYLCASIDLAKNIQYFGAGTRLSVL.

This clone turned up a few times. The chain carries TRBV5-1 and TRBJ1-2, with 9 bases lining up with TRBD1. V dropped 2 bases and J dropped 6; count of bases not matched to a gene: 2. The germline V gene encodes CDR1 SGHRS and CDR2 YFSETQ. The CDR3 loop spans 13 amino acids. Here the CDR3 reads CASSLDRGDGYTF. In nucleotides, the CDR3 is TGCGCCAGCAGCTTAGACAGGGGGGATGGCTACACCTTC.

The CDR3, as DNA: TGTGCCAGTAGCACCCAGGGACTAGCGGGATTTCTGGATGAGCAGTTCTTC. Translated, it gives CASSTQGLAGFLDEQFF. The chain recombines TRBV19 with TRBJ2-1; 13 nucleotides match TRBD2. V was clipped by 6 bases and J by 8 bases; unmatched bases: 13. The CDR3 loop spans 17 amino acids. Per germline, CDR1 LNHDA and CDR2 SQIVND (reference sequence).

CDR3 in DNA: TGCGCCAGCAGCTTGGTGGGGCCTTACAATGAGCAGTTCTTC. Residues: CASSLVGPYNEQFF. This chain links TRBV5-1 with TRBJ2-1; D might be TRBD1 (5 bases). CDR3 length: 14 residues. Trimming removed 0 bases at V and 4 bases at J, with 8 bases between. Germline CDR1 SGHRS, CDR2 YFSETQ.

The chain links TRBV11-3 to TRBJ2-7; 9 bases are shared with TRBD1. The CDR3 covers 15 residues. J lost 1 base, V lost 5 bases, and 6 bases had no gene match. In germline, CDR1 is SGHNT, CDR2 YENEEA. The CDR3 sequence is CASSVRQGDSYEQYF. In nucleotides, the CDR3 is TGTGCCAGCAGCGTTAGACAGGGGGATTCCTACGAGCAGTACTTC.

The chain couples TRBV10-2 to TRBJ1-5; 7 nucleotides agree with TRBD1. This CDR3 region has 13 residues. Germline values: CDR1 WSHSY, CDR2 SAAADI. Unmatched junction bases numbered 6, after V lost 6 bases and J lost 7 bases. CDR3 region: CASRAAGGQPQHF. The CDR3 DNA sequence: TGCGCCAGCAGGGCGGCAGGGGGACAGCCCCAGCATTTT.

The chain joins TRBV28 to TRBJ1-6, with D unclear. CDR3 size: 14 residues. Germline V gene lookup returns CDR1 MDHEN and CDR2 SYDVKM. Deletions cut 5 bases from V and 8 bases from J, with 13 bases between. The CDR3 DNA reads TGTGCCAGCAGTCCCCCCCGAGGGCATTCACCCCTCCACTTT. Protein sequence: CASSPPRGHSPLHF.

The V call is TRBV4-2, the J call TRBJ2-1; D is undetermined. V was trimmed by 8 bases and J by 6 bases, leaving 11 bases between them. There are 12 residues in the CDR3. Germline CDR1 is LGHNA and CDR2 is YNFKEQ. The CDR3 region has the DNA TGTGCCAGCGCCCGTGGTGCCAATGAGCAGTTCTTC. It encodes CASARGANEQFF.

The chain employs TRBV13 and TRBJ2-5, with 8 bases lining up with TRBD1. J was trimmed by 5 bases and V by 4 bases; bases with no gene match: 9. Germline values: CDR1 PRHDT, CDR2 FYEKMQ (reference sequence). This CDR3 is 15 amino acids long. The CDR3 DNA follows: TGTGCCAGCAGCTCAACAGGGGGTAGGAGGGAGACCCAGTACTTC. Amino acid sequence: CASSSTGGRRETQYF.

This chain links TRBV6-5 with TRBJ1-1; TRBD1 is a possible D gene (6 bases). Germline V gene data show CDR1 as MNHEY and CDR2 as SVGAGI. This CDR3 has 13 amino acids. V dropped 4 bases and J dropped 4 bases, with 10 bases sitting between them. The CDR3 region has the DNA TGTGCCAGCAGTTCGACAGGCCTCACTGAAGCTTTCTTT. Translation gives CASSSTGLTEAFF.

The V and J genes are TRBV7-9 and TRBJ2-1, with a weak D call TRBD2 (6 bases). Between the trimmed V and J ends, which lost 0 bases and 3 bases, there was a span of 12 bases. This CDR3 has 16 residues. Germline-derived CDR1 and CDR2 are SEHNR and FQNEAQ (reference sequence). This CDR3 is CASSLAGPGLYNEQFF. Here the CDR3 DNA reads TGTGCCAGCAGCTTAGCAGGTCCGGGACTCTACAATGAGCAGTTCTTC.

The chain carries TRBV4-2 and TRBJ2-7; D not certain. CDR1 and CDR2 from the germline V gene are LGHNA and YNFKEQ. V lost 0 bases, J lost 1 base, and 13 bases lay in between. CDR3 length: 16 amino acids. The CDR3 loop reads CASSQDLSIGSYEQYF. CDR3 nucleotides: TGTGCCAGCAGCCAAGATCTAAGTATAGGTTCCTACGAGCAGTACTTC.

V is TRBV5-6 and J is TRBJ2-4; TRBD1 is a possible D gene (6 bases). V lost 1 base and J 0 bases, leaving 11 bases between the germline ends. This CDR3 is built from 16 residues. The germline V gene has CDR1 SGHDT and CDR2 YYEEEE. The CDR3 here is CASSLYRDLAKNIQYF. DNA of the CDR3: TGTGCCAGCAGCTTGTACAGGGATCTAGCCAAAAACATTCAGTACTTC.

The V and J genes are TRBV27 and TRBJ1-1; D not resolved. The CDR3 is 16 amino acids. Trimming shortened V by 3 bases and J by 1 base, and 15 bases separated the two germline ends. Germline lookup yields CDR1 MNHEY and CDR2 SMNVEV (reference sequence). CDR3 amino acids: CASSFMPRTPNTEAFF. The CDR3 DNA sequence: TGTGCCAGCAGTTTCATGCCCAGGACCCCGAACACTGAAGCTTTCTTT.